This is a list of T cell receptor beta chains from one sample in a study of shared clonotypes between healthy human individuals. Data came from immunoSEQ multiplex PCR; TCRdb stores just in-frame clones and leaves some out. Among 2.3 million or so clones, 80% to 95% were seen once, and the ten largest hold 0.35% to 0.5%. Sequencing used naive CD4+ T cells from PBMCs. The receptors here all came from a man younger than 30 in good health. Some clones in this sample may be carry-over from other donors' samples. Each CDR3 is given with its conserved first and last residue. D genes are given only for firm matches. Expanded clones get a size class; other rows say once, few or many, or leave the size out.

TRBJ1-2,.,.,TRBV9,TGTGCCAGCAGCGTAGGGTCCCTGTCGCGACTGTGGGGCTACACCTTC,CASSVGSLSRLWGYTF
TRBJ1-1,.,.,TRBV5-1,TGCGCCAGCAGCTTTTCGGCAGGAATGAACACTGAAGCTTTCTTT,CASSFSAGMNTEAFF
TRBJ2-5,.,.,TRBV28,TGTGCCAGCAGTTTCTCGACAGGCCTCCAAGAGACCCAGTACTTC,CASSFSTGLQETQYF
TRBJ1-2,.,TRBD1,TRBV11-2,TGTGCCAGCAGCTTAGATCAGACAGGGGGAATCGGCTACACCTTC,CASSLDQTGGIGYTF
TRBJ2-1,.,.,TRBV5-1,TGCGCCAGCAGCTTCGGGACGGGGAATGAGCAGTTCTTC,CASSFGTGNEQFF
TRBJ2-7,.,TRBD2,TRBV6-1,TGTGCCAGCAGTGAGAGATGGTCGGGGGGCGAGCAGTACTTC,CASSERWSGGEQYF
TRBJ2-6,.,.,TRBV27,TGTGCCAGCAGTTTATGGGGTTCTGGGGCCAACGTCCTGACTTTC,CASSLWGSGANVLTF
TRBJ2-7,.,TRBD1,TRBV27,TGTGCCAGCAGTTTACTCGGACAGGGGGCGCGTCAGTACTTC,CASSLLGQGARQYF
TRBJ1-5,few,TRBD1,TRBV25-1,TGTGCCAGCAGCCGCGGGACAGGGAATCAGCCCCAGCATTTT,CASSRGTGNQPQHF
TRBJ2-1,.,.,TRBV27,TGTGCCAGCAGTTTTCAGGGGGGGAATGAGCAGTTCTTC,CASSFQGGNEQFF
TRBJ2-1,.,TRBD2,TRBV5-1,TGCGCCAGCAGCTTGGCCGCCGGGACTAGCGGGAGTAATGAGCAGTTCTTC,CASSLAAGTSGSNEQFF
TRBJ1-6,.,.,TRBV5-1,TGCGCCAGCAGCTTGGGACCGGGAGCCAATTCACCCCTCCACTTT,CASSLGPGANSPLHF
TRBJ2-7,.,TRBD2,TRBV19,TGTGCCAGTAGTATCTCTCTAGCGGGAGGTGATACCTACGAGCAGTACTTC,CASSISLAGGDTYEQYF
TRBJ1-2,.,.,TRBV28,TGTGCCAGCAGTTTCCCGGCGCTCGGACAGCACTATGGCTACACCTTC,CASSFPALGQHYGYTF
TRBJ2-7,.,.,TRBV7-2,TGTGCCAGCAGCTCAGGATTATACGAGCAGTACTTC,CASSSGLYEQYF
TRBJ2-5,.,.,TRBV2,TGTGCCAGCGCAACTGTAACGGGCCAAGAGACCCAGTACTTC,CASATVTGQETQYF
TRBJ2-1,.,TRBD2,TRBV5-1,TGCGCCAGCAGCCTGACTAGCGGGCTCTACAATGAGCAGTTCTTC,CASSLTSGLYNEQFF
TRBJ2-7,.,.,TRBV27,TGTGCCGGAAGGTTGTTGTCCTACGAGCAGTACTTC,CAGRLLSYEQYF
TRBJ1-4,.,.,TRBV4-1,TGCGCCAGCAGCGGACACGGACAGATTAATGAAAAACTGTTTTTT,CASSGHGQINEKLFF
TRBJ1-5,.,.,TRBV6-1,TGTGCCAGCAGTGAGTACCCTACAGGGACGACTCAGCCCCAGCATTTT,CASSEYPTGTTQPQHF
TRBJ2-2,.,TRBD2,TRBV18,TGTGCCAGCTCACCAGCGGGGGTCAACACCGGGGAGCTGTTTTTT,CASSPAGVNTGELFF
TRBJ2-7,.,TRBD2,TRBV2,TGTGCCAGCAGCGTCGGACTAGCGGTTCAGCGGGCAAACTACGAGCAGTACTTC,CASSVGLAVQRANYEQYF
TRBJ2-7,.,.,TRBV20-1,TGCAGTGCCCCGGGCTGGAAAGAGCAGTACTTC,CSAPGWKEQYF
TRBJ1-5,few,TRBD1,TRBV2,TGTGCCAGCAGTGGGGACAGCCACTTTCAGCCCCAGCATTTT,CASSGDSHFQPQHF
TRBJ2-3,.,.,TRBV5-1,TGCGCCAGCAGCTTGTACACAGATACGCAGTATTTT,CASSLYTDTQYF
TRBJ1-1,.,.,TRBV28,TGTGCCAGCAGTTCCCCAAACCCTTTGGGGTGGAACACTGAAGCTTTCTTT,CASSSPNPLGWNTEAFF
TRBJ2-7,.,TRBD2,TRBV7-3,TGTGCCAGCAGCTTAGGACTAGCGGGAGCAGCGCCGGAGGAGCAGTACTTC,CASSLGLAGAAPEEQYF
TRBJ2-7,.,.,TRBV9,TGTGCCAGCAGCGTAGTAGCTAGCGCACCCTACGAGCAGTACTTC,CASSVVASAPYEQYF
TRBJ2-3,.,.,TRBV7-3,TGTGCCAGCAGCTTAGGCAGCGTCGGCACAGATACGCAGTATTTT,CASSLGSVGTDTQYF
TRBJ1-1,.,.,TRBV29-1,TGCAGCGTAGGACAGCTACTGAACACTGAAGCTTTCTTT,CSVGQLLNTEAFF
TRBJ1-5,once,.,TRBV4-2,TGTGCCAGCAGCCAACCAGGTCAGATAGGCAATCAGCCCCAGCATTTT,CASSQPGQIGNQPQHF
TRBJ1-1,.,.,TRBV5-6,TGTGCCAGCAGCCCCGGTCACAGGGTAGTCACTGAAGCTTTCTTT,CASSPGHRVVTEAFF
TRBJ1-1,few,.,TRBV29-1,TGCAGCGTTTTGGGGACCATGAACACTGAAGCTTTCTTT,CSVLGTMNTEAFF
TRBJ2-7,once,TRBD2,TRBV5-6,TGTGCCAGCAGCCCCCGGGGGGGGTACTACGAGCAGTACTTC,CASSPRGGYYEQYF
TRBJ2-7,.,TRBD1,TRBV19,TGTGCCACCCGGGACAGCCCCTACGAGCAGTACTTC,CATRDSPYEQYF
TRBJ2-3,.,TRBD2,TRBV10-3,TGTGCCATCAGTGTCGGGGGGGGCACAGATACGCAGTATTTT,CAISVGGGTDTQYF
TRBJ2-7,once,.,TRBV5-8,TGTGCCAGCAGCCCACTCGGTCCGGGGGCCTCCACCTACGAGCAGTACTTC,CASSPLGPGASTYEQYF
TRBJ2-2,.,.,TRBV21-1,TGTGCCAGCAGCACACGCGGCGGGCGGGTGAACACCGGGGAGCTGTTTTTT,CASSTRGGRVNTGELFF
TRBJ1-2,.,.,TRBV4-3,TGCGCCAGCAGCCCAGGCCTCGGGGGATCTAACTATGGCTACACCTTC,CASSPGLGGSNYGYTF
TRBJ2-5,.,.,TRBV9,TGTGCCAGCAGGCGAGGGGGGGACCGTCGCGGAGGGACCCAGTACTTC,CASRRGGDRRGGTQYF
TRBJ1-2,.,.,TRBV30,TGTGCCTGGAAGCACAGGGCTAACTATGGCTACACCTTC,CAWKHRANYGYTF
TRBJ2-1,.,TRBD1,TRBV7-3,TGTGCCAGCAGCCGGGACAGTGGCTCCTACAATGAGCAGTTCTTC,CASSRDSGSYNEQFF
TRBJ1-3,.,.,TRBV6-5,TGTGCCAGCAGCCCCAGGCGGATCGGAAACACCATATATTTT,CASSPRRIGNTIYF
TRBJ2-3,.,.,TRBV30,TGTGCCTGTAGCGACGGATTTAGCACAGATACGCAGTATTTT,CACSDGFSTDTQYF
TRBJ1-3,few,.,TRBV5-1,TGCGCCAGCAGCTTGGATACTGGAAACACCATATATTTT,CASSLDTGNTIYF
TRBJ2-1,.,.,TRBV7-2,TGTGCCAGCAGTTCAGGACCCGACCGGCAACAGTTCTTC,CASSSGPDRQQFF
TRBJ2-7,.,TRBD1,TRBV11-1,TGTGCCTCTGAACCGGGACAGGGAACCCGCGAGCAGTACTTC,CASEPGQGTREQYF
TRBJ1-1,few,.,TRBV14,TGTGCCAGCAGCCCCCTCCGGGGCGAGGGAGTCCATGGAGCTTTCTTT,CASSPLRGEGVHGAFF
TRBJ2-1,.,TRBD1,TRBV7-6,TGTGCCAGCAGCTCGCAAGGGACAGGGGTTTTGAGTGAGCAGTTCTTC,CASSSQGTGVLSEQFF
TRBJ1-1,.,.,TRBV6-1,TGTGCCAGCAGAACAATACAAGCTTTCTTT,CASRTIQAFF
TRBJ2-3,.,.,TRBV10-3,TGTGCCACCGGGGAGGAGGGCGGCGGGGACAATACGCAGTATTTT,CATGEEGGGDNTQYF
TRBJ1-4,.,.,TRBV6-6,TGTGCCAGCAGTGCGAATGAAAAACTGTTTTTT,CASSANEKLFF
TRBJ2-1,.,TRBD2,TRBV11-2,TGTGCCAGCAGCCTAAGACTAGCGGGAGTGTCCTACAATGAGCAGTTCTTC,CASSLRLAGVSYNEQFF